The 8 T cell receptor beta chains in this list originate from one sample, sequenced in a study of cytomegalovirus exposure and HLA in healthy donors. This PCR relied on a set of 60 Vbeta primers and 13 Jbeta primers. The protocol was immunoSEQ multiplex PCR, while the TCRdb copy is restricted to in-frame clones and leaves out a portion. The repertoire holds under 95,000 clones, approximately 71% seen once, with approximately 2.3% in the top ten. The sequencing sample was made of PBMCs. The receptors stem from a man in his forties in good health and CMV-seronegative.

V gene TRBV28 combines with J gene TRBJ2-1; tentatively, D is TRBD2 (7 bases). The germline gives CDR1 MDHEN, CDR2 SYDVKM. The germline V and J ends were trimmed by 3 bases and 15 bases, with 15 bases remaining between them. This CDR3 spans 12 amino acids. The CDR3 DNA follows: TGTGCCAGCAGTTTTTCGGGGGGCCGCTGGTTCTTC. Protein: CASSFSGGRWFF.

This clone showed up just a few times. This chain links TRBV6-1 with TRBJ1-1; D is unresolved. The CDR3 has 12 amino acids. Germline V lookup: CDR1 MNHNS, CDR2 SASEGT. With 2 bases removed from V and 8 bases from J, the gap between germline ends came to 9 bases. The CDR3 loop is CASSESLGEAFF. The CDR3 DNA reads as TGTGCCAGCAGTGAATCCCTGGGCGAAGCTTTCTTT.

The chain is built from TRBV5-1 and TRBJ1-2; 7 bases line up with TRBD1. From germline, CDR1 is SGHRS and CDR2 YFSETQ. After removal of 0 bases from V and 3 bases from J, the junction contained 8 bases not matched to a gene. The length of the CDR3 is 16 residues. The CDR3 DNA reads TGCGCCAGCAGCTTGGCCGCCTTGGGGACAGACTATGGCTACACCTTC. This sequence encodes CASSLAALGTDYGYTF.

This clone was observed a single time. This sequence joins TRBV7-9 and TRBJ1-2; D gene unclear. V shed 2 bases and J shed 2 bases, with 9 bases lying between them. The CDR3 is 14 amino acids. Germline CDR1 reads SEHNR; CDR2 reads FQNEAQ (reference sequence). As DNA, the CDR3 is TGTGCCAGCAGCTTACCAGCGACCAACTATGGCTACACCTTC. It specifies CASSLPATNYGYTF. The full variable domain, its missing parts supplied by reference TRBV7-9 and TRBJ1-2, is DTGVSQNPRHKITKRGQNVTFRCDPISEHNRLYWYRQTLGQGPEFLTYFQNEAQLEKSRLLSDRFSAERPKGSFSTLEIQRTEQGDSAMYLCASSLPATNYGYTFGSGTRLTVV.

The V call is TRBV5-4, the J call TRBJ2-5; 8 bases are a match to TRBD1. V shed 2 bases, J shed 5 bases, and the junction held 5 bases outside the gene matches. Germline V lookup: CDR1 SGHNT, CDR2 YYREEE (reference sequence). The length of the CDR3 is 14 residues. This CDR3 reads CASSFGTGWETQYF. CDR3 DNA sequence: TGTGCCAGCAGCTTTGGGACAGGTTGGGAGACCCAGTACTTC. Using reference TRBV5-4 and TRBJ2-5 for the parts outside the CDR3, the full variable domain is ETGVTQSPTHLIKTRGQQVTLRCSSQSGHNTVSWYQQALGQGPQFIFQYYREEENGRGNFPPRFSGLQFPNYSSELNVNALELDDSALYLCASSFGTGWETQYFGPGTRLLVL.

This clone was counted between two and nine times. The V call is TRBV23-1, the J call TRBJ1-5, with D unresolved. TRBV23-1 is annotated as an ORF whose role is uncertain. Trimming took off 0 bases at V and 5 bases at J, with 11 bases between the two ends. This CDR3 region has 15 residues. CDR3 DNA sequence: TGCGCCAGCAGTCAATCCGGCGGCCGTGATCAGCCCCAGCATTTT. It encodes CASSQSGGRDQPQHF.

The chain combines TRBV28 with TRBJ2-5, with D tentatively TRBD1 (7 bases). Germline CDR1 and CDR2: MDHEN and SYDVKM. This CDR3 is 14 amino acids long. V gave up 6 bases and J gave up 5 bases, with 16 bases separating them. The CDR3, as DNA: TGTGCCAGCAGAGAAACAGGGGCGGGGGAGACCCAGTACTTC. Translating gives CASRETGAGETQYF.

The CDR3 region has the DNA TGTGCCAGCACCCCACTCATGGCGGGGGAGACCCAGTACTTC. Translating it yields CASTPLMAGETQYF. V and J are TRBV7-8 and TRBJ2-5; possible D gene TRBD2, 6 bases. The CDR3 length is 14 residues. The germline V gene encodes CDR1 SGHVS and CDR2 FQNEAQ. Trimming took 7 bases from V and 5 from J, leaving 17 bases between them.